This T cell receptor beta chain was profiled in a study of T cells after yellow fever vaccination. Turning to the study itself: Some fractions had low cell numbers, and these were prepared with SMART-Seq v4 Ultra Low Input. Study results and caveats: The appearance of a small share of clonotypes in both CD4 and CD8 compartments was observed.

TCRdb processed the 5' RACE reads anew with MiXCR; each CDR3 protein has one entry. The data contain 400,000 to 650,000 distinct CDR3 sequences, 20% to 25% of them singletons. Only a few counts were recorded for this clonotype. Antigen specificity is unknown. This receptor was taken from a man aged 18 to 29 who received the YFV17D yellow fever vaccine. Sequencing was performed on PBMCs, taken roughly 20 days after the first yellow fever vaccination.

The CDR3 DNA is TGTGCCAGCAGCCAAGGGACAGCTTATGGCTACACCTTC. It translates to CASSQGTAYGYTF. This chain uses TRBV7-2 with TRBJ1-2; TRBD1 agrees at 7 bases. V shed 5 bases and J 5 bases; nucleotides not matched to a gene: 5. CDR3 size: 13 residues. Germline V CDR1 and CDR2: SGHTA, FQGNSA.